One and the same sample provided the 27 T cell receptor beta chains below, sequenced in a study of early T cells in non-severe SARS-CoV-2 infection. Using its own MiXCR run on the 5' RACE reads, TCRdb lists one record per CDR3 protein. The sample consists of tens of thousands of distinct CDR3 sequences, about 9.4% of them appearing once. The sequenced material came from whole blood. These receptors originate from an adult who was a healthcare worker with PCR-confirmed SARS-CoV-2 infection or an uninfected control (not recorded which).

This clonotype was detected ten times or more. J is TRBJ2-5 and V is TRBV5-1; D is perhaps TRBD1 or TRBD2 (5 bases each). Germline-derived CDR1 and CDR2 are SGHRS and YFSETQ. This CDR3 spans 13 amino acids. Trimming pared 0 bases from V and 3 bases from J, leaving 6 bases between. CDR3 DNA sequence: TGCGCCAGCAGCTTGGGGGGGAAAGAGACCCAGTACTTC. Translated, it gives CASSLGGKETQYF. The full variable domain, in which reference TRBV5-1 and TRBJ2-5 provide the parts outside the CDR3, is KAGVTQTPRYLIKTRGQQVTLSCSPISGHRSVSWYQQTPGQGLQFLFEYFSETQRNKGNFPGRFSGRQFSNSRSEMNVSTLELGDSALYLCASSLGGKETQYFGPGTRLLVL.

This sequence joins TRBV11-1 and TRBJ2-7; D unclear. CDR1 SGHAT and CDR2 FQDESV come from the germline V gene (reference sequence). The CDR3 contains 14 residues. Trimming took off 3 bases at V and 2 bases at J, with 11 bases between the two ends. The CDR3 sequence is CASSFNLSPYEQYF. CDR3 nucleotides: TGTGCCAGCAGCTTTAATCTATCCCCCTACGAGCAGTACTTC.

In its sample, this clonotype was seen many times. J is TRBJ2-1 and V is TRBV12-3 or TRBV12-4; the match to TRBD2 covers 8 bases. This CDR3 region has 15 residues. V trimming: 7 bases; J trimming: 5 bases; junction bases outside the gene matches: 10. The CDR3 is CASITGTRGHNEQFF. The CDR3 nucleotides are TGTGCCAGCATTACCGGGACTAGGGGCCACAATGAGCAGTTCTTC.

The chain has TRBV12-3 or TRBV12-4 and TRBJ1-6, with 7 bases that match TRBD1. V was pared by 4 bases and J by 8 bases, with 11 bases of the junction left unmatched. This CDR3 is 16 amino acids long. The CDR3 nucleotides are TGTGCCAGCAGTTCAGGCCGGGACAGTCTTTATTCACCCCTCCACTTT. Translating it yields CASSSGRDSLYSPLHF.

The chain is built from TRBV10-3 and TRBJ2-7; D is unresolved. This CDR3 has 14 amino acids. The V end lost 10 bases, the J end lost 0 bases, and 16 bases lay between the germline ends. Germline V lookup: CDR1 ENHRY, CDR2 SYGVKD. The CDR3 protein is CATYDSSDSYEQYF. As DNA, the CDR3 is TGTGCCACCTATGATTCATCTGACTCCTACGAGCAGTACTTC.

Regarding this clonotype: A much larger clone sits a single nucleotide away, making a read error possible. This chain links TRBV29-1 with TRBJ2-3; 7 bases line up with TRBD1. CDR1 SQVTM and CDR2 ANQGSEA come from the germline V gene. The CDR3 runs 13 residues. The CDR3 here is CSVMGQYTDTEYF. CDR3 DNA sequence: TGCAGCGTGATGGGACAGTACACAGATACGGAGTATTTT.

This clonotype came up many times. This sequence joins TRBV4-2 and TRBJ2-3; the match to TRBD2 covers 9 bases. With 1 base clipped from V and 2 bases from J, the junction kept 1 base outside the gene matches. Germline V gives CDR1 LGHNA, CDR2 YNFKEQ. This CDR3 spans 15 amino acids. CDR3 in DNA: TGTGCCAGCAGCCAAGGGACTAGCGTCACAGATACGCAGTATTTT. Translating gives CASSQGTSVTDTQYF.

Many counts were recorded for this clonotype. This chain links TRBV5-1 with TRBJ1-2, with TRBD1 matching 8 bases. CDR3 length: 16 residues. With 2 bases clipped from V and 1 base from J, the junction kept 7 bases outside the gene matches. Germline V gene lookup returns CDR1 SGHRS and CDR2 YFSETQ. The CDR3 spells CASSFDGTGNNYGYTF. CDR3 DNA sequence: TGCGCCAGCAGCTTCGATGGGACAGGCAATAACTATGGCTACACCTTC.

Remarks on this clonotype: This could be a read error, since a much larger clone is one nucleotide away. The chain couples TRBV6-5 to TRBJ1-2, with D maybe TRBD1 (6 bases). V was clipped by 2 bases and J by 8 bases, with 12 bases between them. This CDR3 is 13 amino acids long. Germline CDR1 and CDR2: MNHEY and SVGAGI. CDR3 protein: CASSYEIQGGYTF. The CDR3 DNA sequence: TGTGCCAGCAGTTACGAAATACAGGGAGGCTACACCTTC.

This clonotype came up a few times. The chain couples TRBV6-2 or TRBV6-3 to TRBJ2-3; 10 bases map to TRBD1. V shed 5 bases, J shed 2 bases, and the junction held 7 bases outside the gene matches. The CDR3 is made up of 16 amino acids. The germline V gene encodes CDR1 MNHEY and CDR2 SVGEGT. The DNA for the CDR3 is TGTGCCAGCAGTCGCGCAGGGACAGGGGTCACAGATACGCAGTATTTT. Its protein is CASSRAGTGVTDTQYF.

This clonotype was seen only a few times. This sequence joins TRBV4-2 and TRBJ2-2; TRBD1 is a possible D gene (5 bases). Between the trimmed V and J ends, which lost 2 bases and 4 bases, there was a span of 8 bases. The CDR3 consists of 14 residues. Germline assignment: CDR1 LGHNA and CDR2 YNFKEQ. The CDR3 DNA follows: TGTGCCAGCAGCCAACAACAGGTCACCGGGGAGCTGTTTTTT. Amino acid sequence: CASSQQQVTGELFF.

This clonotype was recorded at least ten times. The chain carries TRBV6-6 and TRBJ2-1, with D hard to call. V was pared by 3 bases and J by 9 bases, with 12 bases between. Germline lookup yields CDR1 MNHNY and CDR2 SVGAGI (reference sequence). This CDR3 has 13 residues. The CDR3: CASSYRQVTEQFF. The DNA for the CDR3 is TGTGCCAGCAGTTATAGGCAGGTTACTGAGCAGTTCTTC.

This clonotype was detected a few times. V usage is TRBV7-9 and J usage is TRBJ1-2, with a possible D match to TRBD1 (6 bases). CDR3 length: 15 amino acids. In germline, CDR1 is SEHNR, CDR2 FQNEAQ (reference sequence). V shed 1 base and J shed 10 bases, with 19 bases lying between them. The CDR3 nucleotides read TGTGCCAGCAGCTTAGACAGGGCGAGTTTATGGGACTACACCTTC. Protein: CASSLDRASLWDYTF.

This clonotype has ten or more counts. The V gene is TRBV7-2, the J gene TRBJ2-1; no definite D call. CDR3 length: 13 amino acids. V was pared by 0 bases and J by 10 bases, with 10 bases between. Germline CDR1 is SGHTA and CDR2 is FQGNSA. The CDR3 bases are TGTGCCAGCAGCTTAGCTAGGTCCAAAGAGCAGTTCTTC. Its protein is CASSLARSKEQFF.

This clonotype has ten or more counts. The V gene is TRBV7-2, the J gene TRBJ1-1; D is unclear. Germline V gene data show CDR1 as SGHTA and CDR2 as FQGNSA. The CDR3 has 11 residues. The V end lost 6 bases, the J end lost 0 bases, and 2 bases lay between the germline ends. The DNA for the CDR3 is TGTGCCAGCAGACTGAACACTGAAGCTTTCTTT. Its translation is CASRLNTEAFF. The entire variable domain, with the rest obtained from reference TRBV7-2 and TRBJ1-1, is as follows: GAGVSQSPSNKVTEKGKDVELRCDPISGHTALYWYRQSLGQGLEFLIYFQGNSAPDKSGLPSDRFSAERTGGSVSTLTIQRTQQEDSAVYLCASRLNTEAFFGQGTRLTVV.

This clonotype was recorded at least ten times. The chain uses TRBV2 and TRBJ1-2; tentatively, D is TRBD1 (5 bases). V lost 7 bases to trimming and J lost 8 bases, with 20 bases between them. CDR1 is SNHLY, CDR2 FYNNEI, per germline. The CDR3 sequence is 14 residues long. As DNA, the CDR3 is TGTGCCAGCATCGCAATGGGGCAGGGAGGCGGCTACACCTTC. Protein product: CASIAMGQGGGYTF.

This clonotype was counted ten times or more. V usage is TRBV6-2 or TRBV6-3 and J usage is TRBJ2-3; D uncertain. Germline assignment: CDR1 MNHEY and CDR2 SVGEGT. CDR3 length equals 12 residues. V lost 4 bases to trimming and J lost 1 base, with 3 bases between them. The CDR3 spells CASSSRTDTQYF. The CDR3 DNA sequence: TGTGCCAGCAGTTCCCGCACAGATACGCAGTATTTT.

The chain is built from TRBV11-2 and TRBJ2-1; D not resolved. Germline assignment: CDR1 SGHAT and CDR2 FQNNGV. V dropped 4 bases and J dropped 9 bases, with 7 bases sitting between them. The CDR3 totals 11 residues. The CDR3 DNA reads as TGTGCCAGCAGCTCAACCTTTGAGCAGTTCTTC. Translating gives CASSSTFEQFF.

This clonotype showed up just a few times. CDR3 DNA sequence: TGTGCCAGCAGCGGGACAGGGGCGCCAGAGACCCAGTACTTC. Residues: CASSGTGAPETQYF. The chain carries TRBV2 and TRBJ2-5, with TRBD1 identical over 10 bases. Per germline, CDR1 SNHLY and CDR2 FYNNEI. The CDR3 runs to 14 residues. The V gene end was trimmed by 6 bases and the J gene end by 4 bases; junction bases not matched to a gene: 5.

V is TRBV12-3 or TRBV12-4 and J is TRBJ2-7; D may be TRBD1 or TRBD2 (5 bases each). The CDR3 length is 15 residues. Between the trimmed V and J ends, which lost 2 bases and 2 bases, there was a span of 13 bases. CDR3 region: CASSLSGGRTYEQYF. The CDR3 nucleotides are TGTGCCAGCAGTTTATCTGGGGGAAGGACCTACGAGCAGTACTTC.

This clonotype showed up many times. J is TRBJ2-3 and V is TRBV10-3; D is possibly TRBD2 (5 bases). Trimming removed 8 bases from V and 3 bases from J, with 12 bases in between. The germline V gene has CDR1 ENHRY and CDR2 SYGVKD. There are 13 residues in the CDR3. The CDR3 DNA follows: TGTGCCATCGGCTCGGGGTCGACAGATACGCAGTATTTT. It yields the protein CAIGSGSTDTQYF.

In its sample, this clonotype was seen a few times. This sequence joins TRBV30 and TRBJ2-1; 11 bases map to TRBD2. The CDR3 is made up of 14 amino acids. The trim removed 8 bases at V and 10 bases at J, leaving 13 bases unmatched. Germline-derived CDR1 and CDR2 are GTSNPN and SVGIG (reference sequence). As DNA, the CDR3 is TGTGCCACTCATAGCGGGGGGGTGCCCAGAGAGCAGTTCTTC. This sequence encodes CATHSGGVPREQFF.

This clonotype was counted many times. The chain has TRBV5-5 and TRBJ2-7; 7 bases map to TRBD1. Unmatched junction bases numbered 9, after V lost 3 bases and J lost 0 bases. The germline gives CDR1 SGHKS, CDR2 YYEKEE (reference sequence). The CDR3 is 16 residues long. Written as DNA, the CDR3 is TGTGCCAGCAGCTCCCGGGACAGCGTTTACTCCTACGAGCAGTACTTC. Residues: CASSSRDSVYSYEQYF.

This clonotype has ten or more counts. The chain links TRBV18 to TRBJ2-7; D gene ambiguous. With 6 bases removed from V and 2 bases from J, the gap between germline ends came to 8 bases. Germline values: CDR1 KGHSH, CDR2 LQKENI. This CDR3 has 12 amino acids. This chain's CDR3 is CASSSSPYEQYF. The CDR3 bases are TGTGCCAGCTCTTCGTCCCCCTACGAGCAGTACTTC. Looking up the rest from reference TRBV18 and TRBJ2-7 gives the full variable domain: NAGVMQNPRHLVRRRGQEARLRCSPMKGHSHVYWYRQLPEEGLKFMVYLQKENIIDESGMPKERFSAEFPKEGPSILRIQQVVRGDSAAYFCASSSSPYEQYFGPGTRLTVT.

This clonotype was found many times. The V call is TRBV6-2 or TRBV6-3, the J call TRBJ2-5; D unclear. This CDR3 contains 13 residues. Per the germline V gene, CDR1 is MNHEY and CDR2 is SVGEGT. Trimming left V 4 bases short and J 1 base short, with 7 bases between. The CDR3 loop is CASSWTAQETQYF. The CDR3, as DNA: TGTGCCAGCAGTTGGACGGCCCAAGAGACCCAGTACTTC.

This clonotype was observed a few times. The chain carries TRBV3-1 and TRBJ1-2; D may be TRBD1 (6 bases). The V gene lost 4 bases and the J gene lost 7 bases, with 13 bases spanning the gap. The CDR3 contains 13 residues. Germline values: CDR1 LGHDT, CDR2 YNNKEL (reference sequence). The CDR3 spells CASSPTGSGGYTF. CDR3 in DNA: TGTGCCAGCAGCCCTACAGGGTCGGGTGGCTACACCTTC.

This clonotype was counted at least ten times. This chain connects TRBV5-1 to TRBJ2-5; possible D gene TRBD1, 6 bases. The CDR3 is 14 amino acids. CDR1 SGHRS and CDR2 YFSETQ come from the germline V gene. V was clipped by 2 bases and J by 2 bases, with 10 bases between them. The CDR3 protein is CASSLTGRQETQYF. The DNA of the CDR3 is TGCGCCAGCAGCTTAACAGGGCGGCAAGAGACCCAGTACTTC.